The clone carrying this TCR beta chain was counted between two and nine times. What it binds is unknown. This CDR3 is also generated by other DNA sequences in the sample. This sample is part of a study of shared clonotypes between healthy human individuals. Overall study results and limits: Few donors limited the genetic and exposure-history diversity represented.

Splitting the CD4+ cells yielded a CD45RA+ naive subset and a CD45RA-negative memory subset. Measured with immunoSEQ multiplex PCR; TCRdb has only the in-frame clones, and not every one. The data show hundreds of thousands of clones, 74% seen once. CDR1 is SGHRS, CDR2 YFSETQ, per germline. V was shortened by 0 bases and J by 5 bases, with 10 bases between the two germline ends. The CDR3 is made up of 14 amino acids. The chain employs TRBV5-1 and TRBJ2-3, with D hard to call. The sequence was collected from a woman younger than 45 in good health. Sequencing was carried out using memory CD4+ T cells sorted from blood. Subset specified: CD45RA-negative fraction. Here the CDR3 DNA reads TGCGCCAGCAGCTTGGCAGGAGACCAAGATACGCAGTATTTT. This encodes CASSLAGDQDTQYF.